Below, 10 T cell receptor beta chains from the same sample are listed, as sequenced in a study of cytomegalovirus exposure and HLA in healthy donors. The PCR employed 60 Vbeta primers together with 13 Jbeta primers. The data were produced by immunoSEQ multiplex PCR, yet TCRdb's version contains in-frame clones alone and is incomplete. The sample contains about 190,000 clones, approximately 81% of which appear only once. Sequencing was done on a sample of PBMCs. The receptors derive from a woman between 18 and 30 years old in good health and CMV-seropositive.

The table lists this clone with a count of one. The genes are TRBV7-2 and TRBJ2-1, with TRBD2 as a possible D gene (5 bases). Trimming left V 5 bases short and J 2 bases short, with 10 bases between. Germline V CDR1 and CDR2: SGHTA, FQGNSA. The CDR3 length is 14 residues. This CDR3 reads CASSPPGTYNEQFF. Here the CDR3 DNA reads TGTGCCAGCAGCCCGCCGGGGACCTACAATGAGCAGTTCTTC.

CDR3 in amino acids: CAWSAGLGGELFF. DNA of the CDR3: TGTGCCTGGAGTGCAGGGTTGGGGGGGGAGCTGTTTTTT. The chain joins TRBV30 to TRBJ2-2; a possible D gene is TRBD1 (5 bases). Germline V gives CDR1 GTSNPN, CDR2 SVGIG (reference sequence). Trimming removed 1 base at V and 8 bases at J, with 11 bases between. The CDR3 runs 13 residues.

J is TRBJ2-1 and V is TRBV19; D is possibly TRBD2 (6 bases). The CDR3 length is 13 residues. Germline V lookup: CDR1 LNHDA, CDR2 SQIVND (reference sequence). Trimming left V 7 bases short and J 9 bases short, with 16 bases between. For the CDR3, the DNA is TGTGCCAGTAAAATGGAGGGGTCCATTGAGCAGTTCTTC. Protein: CASKMEGSIEQFF.

This chain joins TRBV11-3 and TRBJ2-7, with a tentative D call TRBD1 (6 bases). Trimming shortened V by 5 bases and J by 5 bases, and 13 bases separated the two germline ends. The CDR3 length is 13 residues. Germline V lookup: CDR1 SGHNT, CDR2 YENEEA. The CDR3 here is CASSVRGADEQYF. The CDR3 nucleotides read TGTGCCAGCAGCGTCAGGGGCGCCGACGAGCAGTACTTC.

The rearrangement uses TRBV6-1 and TRBJ2-3, with D hard to call. Looked up from germline, CDR1 is MNHNS and CDR2 is SASEGT. V was clipped by 1 base and J by 7 bases, with 12 bases between them. This CDR3 has 14 residues. CDR3 in DNA: TGTGCCAGCAGTGAAGGATCTACGCGGAATACGCAGTATTTT. Amino acid sequence: CASSEGSTRNTQYF.

The chain joins TRBV5-6 to TRBJ2-2; 7 bases are shared with TRBD1. In germline, CDR1 is SGHDT, CDR2 YYEEEE. This CDR3 has 13 residues. The V gene end was trimmed by 2 bases and the J gene end by 6 bases; junction bases not matched to a gene: 1. The CDR3, as DNA: TGTGCCAGCAGCTTACAGGGGTCCGGGGAGCTGTTTTTT. Protein product: CASSLQGSGELFF.

This sequence joins TRBV4-3 and TRBJ1-6, with 10 bases that match TRBD1. The CDR3 has 18 residues. Per germline, CDR1 LGHNA and CDR2 YSLEER. The J segment lost 10 bases and the V segment lost 0 bases, leaving 12 bases of the junction unmatched. The CDR3 protein is CASSQDLGTGEGESPLHF. The CDR3 DNA follows: TGCGCCAGCAGCCAAGATCTTGGGACAGGGGAAGGAGAATCACCCCTCCACTTT.

Regarding this clone: One end of the junction varies from germline; a read error may be responsible. The DNA of the CDR3 is TGTGCCAGCAGTCCCAGCGGGGGGGCCTATAATGAGCAGTTCTTC. It encodes CASSPSGGAYNEQFF. This rearrangement joins TRBV6-5 to TRBJ2-1; 10 bases are a match to TRBD2. The V gene's germline CDR1 is MNHEY and CDR2 SVGAGI. CDR3 length: 15 amino acids.

Regarding this clone: A junction end diverges from the germline sequence, so it may reflect a read error. V gene TRBV29-1 combines with J gene TRBJ1-3, with 8 bases matching TRBD1. The germline CDR1 and CDR2 sequences are SQVTM and ANQGSEA. The CDR3 is 14 residues long. Written as DNA, the CDR3 is TGCAGCGTCGCCACAGGGGGGAGAGGAAACACCGTATATTTT. Its protein is CSVATGGRGNTVYF.

The V gene is TRBV6-1, the J gene TRBJ2-1; possibly TRBD1 for D (5 bases). The CDR3 consists of 15 residues. Trimming stripped 7 bases from V and 7 bases from J, with 20 bases between. Germline V gives CDR1 MNHNS, CDR2 SASEGT. The CDR3 protein is CASKLVGAVGNEQFF. The CDR3 nucleotides read TGTGCCAGCAAATTAGTAGGGGCTGTAGGGAATGAGCAGTTCTTC.